A selection of T cell receptor beta chains follows, all from one sample in a study of post-analysis software for immune sequencing data. MiXCR was run by TCRdb on the PCR reads, yielding one entry per CDR3 protein. The data contain some 700,000 distinct CDR3 sequences, approximately 60% of them seen just once; the ten biggest clones take up approximately 10%. Sequencing was carried out using blood. Source of these receptors: a girl aged 2-10 years with multiple sclerosis. Both conserved end residues are part of each CDR3. The order of the fields is D gene, clone size, V gene, J gene, CDR3 DNA, CDR3 protein. A D gene is named only where the DNA matches it firmly. The size entry is marked missing in some rows and otherwise reads once, few, many or a size class.

>-|few|TRBV3-1|TRBJ1-2
TGTGCCAGCAGCCAAGAGCGGGCCGACAGAGGCTACACCTTC
CASSQERADRGYTF
>TRBD1|-|TRBV12-3/TRBV12-4|TRBJ1-1
TGTGCCATCAGGGGGGAGATTGAGACTGAAGCTTTCTTT
CAIRGEIETEAFF
>TRBD2|few|TRBV11-2|TRBJ2-3
TGTGCCAGCCTTGGTAGGGCTAGCGGGGGGAAGGGGACAGATACGCAGTATTTT
CASLGRASGGKGTDTQYF
>-|-|TRBV12-3/TRBV12-4|TRBJ2-5
TGTGCCAGCAGCCCGCTAGCTAGGGAGACCCAGTACTTC
CASSPLARETQYF
>-|-|TRBV5-1|TRBJ2-5
TGCGCCAGCAGGGCCGGGACCGACGGGACCCAGTACTTC
CASRAGTDGTQYF
>-|-|TRBV10-1|TRBJ2-1
TGCGCCAGCAGTGAAATCTGGGGTTCCCACAATGAGCAGTTCTTC
CASSEIWGSHNEQFF
>TRBD2|-|TRBV2|TRBJ2-3
TGTGCCAGCAGGACTAGCGGGAGGGCCTCAGATACGCAGTATTTT
CASRTSGRASDTQYF
>-|few|TRBV7-9|TRBJ1-1
TGTGCCAGCAGCTTAAGAGGCTCTAACACTGAAGCTTTCTTT
CASSLRGSNTEAFF
>-|-|TRBV12-3/TRBV12-4|TRBJ2-1
TGTGCCAGCAGTTTTGGCCGGCCGCAGCCCGGTGAGCAGTTCTTC
CASSFGRPQPGEQFF
>TRBD2|-|TRBV5-1|TRBJ2-3
TGCGCCAGCAGCCGAAGCGGGACTAGCGGGTACACAGATACGCAGTATTTT
CASSRSGTSGYTDTQYF
>TRBD1|-|TRBV7-8|TRBJ2-1
TGTGCCAGCAGCTTAGGGGACAGGGGTGAGCAGTTCTTC
CASSLGDRGEQFF
>-|-|TRBV4-1|TRBJ2-5
TGCGCCAGCAGCCAAGAACTCTGGGCCCAAGAGACCCAGTACTTC
CASSQELWAQETQYF
>TRBD2|-|TRBV20-1|TRBJ2-1
TGCAGTGCTAGCCCCCCTAGCGGGAGGGCCAGGTCGGATGAGCAGTTCTTC
CSASPPSGRARSDEQFF
>TRBD1|-|TRBV5-5|TRBJ2-7
TGTGCCGGACAGGGGGTAGCGGACCCCTACGAGCAGTACTTC
CAGQGVADPYEQYF
>-|-|TRBV3-1|TRBJ1-1
TGTGCCAGCAGCCAAGATCCCCCAGACCTCTTAGAGAACACTGAAGCTTTCTTT
CASSQDPPDLLENTEAFF
>-|once|TRBV6-1|TRBJ1-2
TGTGCCAGCGGGCCACGGGACTATGGCTACACCTTC
CASGPRDYGYTF
>-|-|TRBV6-2/TRBV6-3|TRBJ2-4
TGTGCCAGCAGTTTACCGAGGACAGACTTAGCCAAAAACATTCAGTACTTC
CASSLPRTDLAKNIQYF
>-|once|TRBV20-1|TRBJ2-3
TGCAGTGCCAACGTGGGGGCCTTCACAGATACGCAGTATTTT
CSANVGAFTDTQYF
>TRBD1|once|TRBV29-1|TRBJ1-2
TGCAGCGTTGGGCGACAGGGTCGCTACGGCTACACCTTC
CSVGRQGRYGYTF
>-|few|TRBV4-1|TRBJ2-1
TGCGCCAGCAGCCAAGAAAGACTAGTGAGGGTCGATGAGCAGTTCTTC
CASSQERLVRVDEQFF
>-|-|TRBV29-1|TRBJ1-2
TGCAGCGTCATTGGAGGGGCCCGGACCCATGGCTACACCTTC
CSVIGGARTHGYTF
>TRBD1|-|TRBV9|TRBJ2-1
TGTGCCAGCAGCCTGGGGACGGACAGGGGGCGTCGGCAGTTCTTC
CASSLGTDRGRRQFF
>-|-|TRBV12-3/TRBV12-4|TRBJ2-1
TGTGCCAGCAGTAATCAGGGGCGGGGATACAATGAGCAGTTCTTC
CASSNQGRGYNEQFF
>-|few|TRBV7-9|TRBJ2-5
TGTGCCAGCAGCCCCCGGGATAACCTAGAGACCCAGTACTTC
CASSPRDNLETQYF
>TRBD2|few|TRBV27|TRBJ2-5
TGTGCCAGCAGTTTATTCCCGGGAGGGATGGAGACCCAGTACTTC
CASSLFPGGMETQYF
>-|-|TRBV29-1|TRBJ2-1
TGCAGCGCCTCCTTCTCCTACAATGAGCAGTTCTTC
CSASFSYNEQFF
>-|once|TRBV20-1|TRBJ2-3
TGCAGTGCTAGAGCAGGGATAAGCACAGATACGCAGTATTTT
CSARAGISTDTQYF
>TRBD2|-|TRBV27|TRBJ2-7
TGTGCCAGCAGTTCCCAATTAGCGGGAGCTTACGAGCAGTACTTC
CASSSQLAGAYEQYF
>TRBD1|-|TRBV5-4|TRBJ2-3
TGTGCCAGCAGCTATCGGGACAGGGAGGAGGATACGCAGTATTTT
CASSYRDREEDTQYF
>TRBD1|-|TRBV7-2|TRBJ1-5
TGTGCCAGCAGCACCCAGGGGGATAGCAATCAGCCCCAGCATTTT
CASSTQGDSNQPQHF
>-|many|TRBV12-3/TRBV12-4|TRBJ2-3
TGTGCCAGCAGCTTCACAGATACGCAGTATTTT
CASSFTDTQYF
>TRBD2|-|TRBV20-1|TRBJ2-5
TGCAGTGCTAGAGAGAATAGCGGGGCAGAGACCCAGTACTTC
CSARENSGAETQYF
>-|once|TRBV7-6|TRBJ1-2
TGTGCCAGCAGCTTAGGGGCCGAAGACTATGGCTACACCTTC
CASSLGAEDYGYTF
>TRBD1|few|TRBV7-2|TRBJ2-5
TGTGCCAGCAGCTTGACAAGGGGGCTTGAGACCCAGTACTTC
CASSLTRGLETQYF
>TRBD2|-|TRBV25-1|TRBJ2-6
TGTGCCAGCAGTGAATATAGCGGGGTCTCTGGGGCCAACGTCCTGACTTTC
CASSEYSGVSGANVLTF
>-|once|TRBV12-3/TRBV12-4|TRBJ2-7
TGTGCCAGCAGTTTAGAGTCTGACGGTTACTACGAGCAGTACTTC
CASSLESDGYYEQYF
>-|few|TRBV29-1|TRBJ2-1
TGCAGCGTGGAATACCGGGACGGCAACTTCTACAATGAGCAGTTCTTC
CSVEYRDGNFYNEQFF
>-|-|TRBV28|TRBJ1-4
TGTGCCAGCAGTACTCCAAGCGAAAAACTGTTTTTT
CASSTPSEKLFF
>TRBD2|-|TRBV9|TRBJ2-1
TGTGCCGGCAGCGTAGTGCGGGGGGGCTCCTACAATGAGCAGTTCTTC
CAGSVVRGGSYNEQFF
>-|-|TRBV7-9|TRBJ1-4
TGTGCCAGCAGGTTCGATTCGGATGAAAAACTGTTTTTT
CASRFDSDEKLFF
>TRBD1|-|TRBV3-1|TRBJ2-5
TGTGCCAGCAGCCAAGAGACTTGGGACAGCCCGGGAAAGACCCAGTACTTC
CASSQETWDSPGKTQYF
>-|-|TRBV20-1|TRBJ2-5
TGCAGTGCCCCGGTCGGGGCCACCAGGATTGCAGAGACCCAGTACTTC
CSAPVGATRIAETQYF
>-|few|TRBV29-1|TRBJ1-2
TGCAGCGTTGAGTCCCTAGCAAGGGGAGGCTATGGCTACACCTTC
CSVESLARGGYGYTF
>TRBD1|-|TRBV29-1|TRBJ1-1
TGCAGCGTCCCTCTAGACAGGGGTTTGGAAGTAGTGAACACTGAAGCTTTCTTT
CSVPLDRGLEVVNTEAFF
>TRBD1|-|TRBV6-1|TRBJ2-1
TGTGCCAGCAGTATCACAGGGGGTGCTTTTGCCTCAACCTACAATGAGCAGTTCTTC
CASSITGGAFASTYNEQFF
>-|-|TRBV5-1|TRBJ2-3
TGCGCCAGCAGCTTTGTTGGGGGCACAGATACGCAGTATTTT
CASSFVGGTDTQYF
>TRBD1|-|TRBV3-1|TRBJ2-7
TGTGCCAGCAGCCAACCCGACAGGGGGCGACCCTACGAGCAGTACTTC
CASSQPDRGRPYEQYF
>-|few|TRBV15|TRBJ1-1
TGTGCCACCAGCAGCAGAAGTCTCGGGCACACTGAAGCTTTCTTT
CATSSRSLGHTEAFF